This T cell receptor beta chain appears in the sequencing data of a study of cytomegalovirus exposure and HLA in healthy donors (dated by TCRdb to 2016 to 2017). Regarding the research as a whole: An earlier analysis of several hundred of the donors reported 250 to 300 Gb of sequence data and some 120 million unique TCR beta sequences from about 179 million T cells. Genome-wide SNP genotypes for about 65% of the 666 donors were used in a later genetic analysis, which treated that subset as a discovery cohort. About 280 gigabases of sequencing data and approximately 84 million unique TCR sequences were included in an early release covering several hundred HLA-typed donors. A separate validation cohort of approximately 120 different subjects was used in addition to the roughly 640-subject first cohort. The study profiled the T cell repertoires of under 700 subjects by immunosequencing and related them to cytomegalovirus serostatus. Donor age, sex, ethnicity and CMV serostatus were collected together with the repertoire data. Among 398 genotyped donors of the cohort, an average of approximately 250,000 unique TCR beta nucleotide sequences were sequenced per donor, around 20% of them non-productive. Four to six DR-DQ haplotypes were handled as single units for association and clustering, since linkage in the cohort was strong. The study combined high-throughput TCR immunosequencing, statistical association of individual TCRs with disease status, and machine learning to predict cytomegalovirus infection status. A later analysis re-examined previously published TCR beta repertoires from roughly 650 donors and added high-resolution HLA genotyping to investigate patterns of TCR occurrence. The study aimed to test whether cataloging public T cell receptors could reveal signatures of past pathogen exposure. The genetic ancestry cluster associated with self-reported Caucasian donors included roughly 84% of the approximately 430 genotyped donors. HLA typing covered class I and class II loci at four-digit resolution. An earlier analysis of 587 of the donors used high-throughput TCR beta sequencing to judge whether each TCR beta V gene segment behaved as functional or pseudogenic. Typing coverage differed by locus: A, B, C, DRB1 and DQB1 were typed in roughly 620-640 donors, DQA1 in about 500, DPA1 in around 600, and DPB1 in approximately 450. All discovery cohort repertoires had been generated using a single sequencing platform. The later analysis used no new phenotypic data to find candidate immune exposures, relying instead on TCR beta sequences and their occurrence across donors. What the research found in general, with its limitations: Most TCR sequences were seen in very few donors, while some public TCRs were found in many individuals. Three of the identified cytomegalovirus-associated TCR beta chains were confirmed in vitro to be specific for cytomegalovirus antigens. A later genetic analysis associated a missense DCLRE1C variant with V-gene and J-gene trimming of TCR beta chains, and an independent cohort replicated the association. In a later analysis, the rate of TCR association differed among HLA loci, with DRB1 alleles having the most associated TCRs and HLA-C alleles having the fewest. In the study, around 150 TCR beta chains were listed as associated with cytomegalovirus. Roughly uniform sequencing depth across donors was assumed in presence/absence analyses, although this assumption may not hold. Some IMGT-functional V segments, including TRBV6-2 and TRBV6-3, could not be distinguished by the 87-base-pair reads and were therefore excluded. Cytomegalovirus status was reported to be diagnosed by the classifier with high specificity and sensitivity in both the original and validation cohorts. According to a later analysis, parvovirus B19, influenza, CMV and Epstein-Barr virus appeared linked to several top co-occurrence clusters. In this cohort, only TCR beta chains were sequenced, and detectable features were limited by the absence of alpha or paired-chain data. The only immune exposure information available for the cohort was CMV serostatus. Compared with the approximately 600-donor mean, donors in an Asian-associated ancestry cluster had fewer N-insertions in productive TCRs, according to a later genetic analysis. Strong co-occurrence of HLA alleles, especially DR and DQ, made assigning TCR associations to individual alleles difficult. The authors suggested that the approach could potentially be extended to other disease states and immunological phenotypes. Because counts were too low, about 17 rarely observed V segments, including chromosome 9 orphons, were excluded from the earlier analysis of under 650 of the donors. Most CMV-associated TCR beta chains appeared to be HLA-restricted in a later analysis, and the HLA associations seemed to be driven largely by CMV exposure. A further reported finding was that TCR beta sequences accurately predicted the HLA-A and HLA-B alleles for most subjects in the first cohort. In a later analysis, HLA-associated TCR beta chains showed more clonal expansion and lower generation probabilities than non-associated chains that were equally common. The sequencing pipeline was judged likely to have produced a cluster of highly shared sequence variants as a technical artifact. A later analysis associated approximately 17,000 TCR beta sequences with specific HLA alleles at a false discovery rate of 0.05. Correlated functional status among segregating V segments might be attributable to linkage disequilibrium, but an unknown experimental factor could not be ruled out. An earlier analysis of some 590 of the donors showed that most TCR beta V segments appeared in productive rearrangements either about 87% or about 30% of the time, which broadly matched IMGT annotations. Because some donors lacked HLA typing at each locus, the association tests relied only on the typed subset.

This clone was detected a few times. There is no known antigen for this receptor. The input lacks base qualities; no much larger clone sits a single base away. The cohort comprised around 690 healthy bone marrow donors. Cohort members were all nominally healthy when sampled, although unrecorded immune exposures were likely present. The donor tested CMV seropositive and was one of the 289 seropositive cohort members. Each donor provided a peripheral blood sample, and peripheral blood mononuclear cells were used for TCR beta sequencing. Genomic DNA was extracted from the blood cell samples with the Qiagen DNeasy Blood Extraction Kit. V is pruned by 11 bases and J by 0 bases, leaving 7 bases of the junction without a gene match. In the germline V gene, CDR1 corresponds to SGHVS and CDR2 to FQNEAQ. The CDR3 contains 15 residues, cysteine and phenylalanine counted. Only the CDR3 portion is preserved as DNA: 45 bases, with reading frame beginning at the first base.

Libraries were constructed by the immunoSEQ multiplex PCR assay. The multiplex PCR relied on a mix of 60 forward primers for TCR Vbeta segments and 13 reverse primers for TCR Jbeta segments. Amplification of the CDR3 region of rearranged TCR beta genes was performed with a multiplex PCR assay on genomic DNA. The amplified TCR beta libraries were sequenced on the Illumina HiSeq System as 87-base-pair reads. The paper's processing steps were these. A later analysis counted about 80 million unique TCR beta chains across the 550 to 750 repertoires, and roughly 11 million of these chains were shared by at least two donors. To remove PCR and sequencing errors, raw reads were error-corrected and collapsed into unique sequences using a nearest-neighbor algorithm that merged closely related sequences. CDR3 sequences were aligned to IMGT reference sequences to assign V, D and J gene segments. For a sequence to be retained, at least a six-nucleotide match to both a V gene segment and a J gene segment was required. Rearrangements were called productive when the CDR3 lacked stop codons and stayed in frame with V and J; all others were non-productive. CDR3 was defined according to IMGT convention as the region running from the second conserved V-encoded cysteine to the conserved J-encoded phenylalanine. The earlier analysis of some 600 of the donors excluded sequences that lacked an unambiguous match to a single V gene segment. In an earlier analysis of approximately 590 of the donors, V segments were called functional above 56.7% productive rearrangements and were called segregating when the between-donor standard deviation exceeded 5%. A statistical classification framework was built for diagnosing cytomegalovirus status from the catalog of TCR beta chain sequences. In a later analysis, V and J genes were assigned by comparing TCR nucleotide sequences against IMGT/GENE-DB human TR gene sequences. Using the TCRdist pipeline, a later analysis assigned CDR3 sequences along with most-parsimonious VDJ recombination scenarios. In a later analysis, each TCR beta chain was defined by its CDR3 amino acid sequence together with its V-gene family, and reads without a unique V-gene family were excluded. In a later analysis, 450 to 600 highly shared, low-generation-probability nucleotide sequences were removed to address suspected cross-contamination and a sequencing artifact. For each public chain, a later analysis derived a clonal expansion index from normalized ranks of inferred template counts within each repertoire. In a later analysis, generation probabilities were computed with a VDJ recombination model fitted to out-of-frame rearrangements, and the resulting probabilities were checked against IGoR. In a later analysis, hypergeometric tests were used to score TCR-TCR, TCR-HLA and TCR-CMV co-occurrence, with a repertoire-size bias correction applied to TCR pairs. A later analysis estimated false discovery rates by permuting HLA or CMV assignments 20 times. In a later analysis, co-occurring TCRs were grouped using DBSCAN, with TCRdist sequence similarity added in when clustering inside HLA-allele-positive subsets. Repertoires with fewer than 30,000 or more than 120,000 public chains, plus five repertoires with anomalous nucleotide sharing, were excluded from co-occurrence clustering. TCRdb stores this immuneACCESS table with in-frame sequences only. Part of the clones is absent; in the studies checked, under half of the shortfall reflects unresolved V genes, and no reason is known for the rest. D and trimming were read from the DNA, whereas the V and J calls and clone size are those reported in that table. This sample gives under 200,000 clones in total; 9.5% to 15% of them show up just once. The top ten constitute 7.8% of the sample.

The rearranged chain carries TRBV7-8 and TRBJ1-6; TRBD1 agrees with 7 junctional bases. The TCR originated in a man in his forties or fifties in good health and CMV-seropositive. The source material was PBMCs. The CDR3 sequence is CAAGTESSYNSPLHF. The nucleotide sequence is given as TGTGCCGCCGGGACAGAGAGCTCCTATAATTCACCCCTCCACTTT.